Listed here is a single TCR beta chain. Its matching antigen is unknown. Method: immunoSEQ multiplex PCR; TCRdb's copy keeps in-frame clones and lacks some. The sample contains 67,000 or so clones, about nine tenths of which appear only once. This entry belongs to a study of lymphopenia after photon versus proton radiotherapy. Findings of the study overall: Larger post-nadir TCR diversity loss correlated inversely with survival in deceased patients.

The germline CDR1 and CDR2 sequences are SEHNR and FQNEAQ (reference sequence). V was clipped by 4 bases and J by 5 bases, with 18 bases between them. CDR3 length equals 15 residues. This specimen was peripheral blood, taken from a patient treated with proton-based radiotherapy. This TCR was recovered from an older man with esophageal cancer. The genes are TRBV7-9 and TRBJ2-7; a weak D match, TRBD2 (6 bases). The CDR3 protein is CASSSAPREPHEQYF. The CDR3 nucleotides read TGTGCCAGCAGCTCGGCTCCCCGGGAGCCCCACGAGCAGTACTTC.